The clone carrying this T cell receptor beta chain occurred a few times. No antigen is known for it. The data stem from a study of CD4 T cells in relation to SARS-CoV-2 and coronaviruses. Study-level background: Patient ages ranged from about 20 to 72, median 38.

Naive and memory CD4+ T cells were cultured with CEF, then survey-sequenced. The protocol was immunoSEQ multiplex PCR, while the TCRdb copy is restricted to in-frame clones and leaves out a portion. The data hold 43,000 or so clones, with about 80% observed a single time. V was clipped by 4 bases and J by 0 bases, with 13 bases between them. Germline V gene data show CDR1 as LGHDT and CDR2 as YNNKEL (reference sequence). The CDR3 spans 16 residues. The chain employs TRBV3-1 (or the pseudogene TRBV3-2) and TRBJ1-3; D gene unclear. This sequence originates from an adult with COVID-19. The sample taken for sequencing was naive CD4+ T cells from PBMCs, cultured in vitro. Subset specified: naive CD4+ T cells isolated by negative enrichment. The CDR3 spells CASSLRPASSGNTIYF. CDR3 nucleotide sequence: TGTGCCAGCAGCCTCAGACCGGCAAGCTCTGGAAACACCATATATTTT.